The rows below give T cell receptor beta chains drawn from one sample of a study of shared clonotypes between healthy human individuals. Only in-frame clones appear in the TCRdb table, and some are missing; sequencing was by immunoSEQ multiplex PCR. The sample has about 2.1 million clones; roughly 95% are singletons. The sequencing sample was made of naive CD8+ T cells from PBMCs. Receptor source: a man between 18 and 29 years old in good health. Some clones in this sample may be carry-over from other donors' samples. Each CDR3 is given with its conserved first and last residue. Each record gives: clone size, J gene, D gene, V gene, CDR3 DNA, CDR3 protein. The D gene is left open where the match is weak. Clone size appears in some rows only: once, few, many, or a class for an expanded clone.

clone_size: -
j_call: TRBJ2-3
d_call: -
v_call: TRBV7-8
cdr3_nt: TGTGCCAGCACCCCACTACTCGGGGGGCCCACAGATACGCAGTATTTT
cdr3_aa: CASTPLLGGPTDTQYF

clone_size: -
j_call: TRBJ2-7
d_call: TRBD1
v_call: TRBV5-8
cdr3_nt: TGTGCCAGCAGCTACGGGACAGGGGAAATTTTCTCCTACGAGCAGTACTTC
cdr3_aa: CASSYGTGEIFSYEQYF

clone_size: -
j_call: TRBJ1-1
d_call: TRBD1
v_call: TRBV9
cdr3_nt: TGTGCCAGCAGCGTAGCTGAAGACAGGGGGCCCGAAGCTTTCTTT
cdr3_aa: CASSVAEDRGPEAFF

clone_size: -
j_call: TRBJ1-5
d_call: -
v_call: TRBV19
cdr3_nt: TGTGCCAGTAGTATAGGTGATCAGCCCCAGCATTTT
cdr3_aa: CASSIGDQPQHF

clone_size: -
j_call: TRBJ2-2
d_call: -
v_call: TRBV27
cdr3_nt: TGTGCCAGCAGCCAACTAGTCACCCTCCCGAACACCGGGGAGCTGTTTTTT
cdr3_aa: CASSQLVTLPNTGELFF

clone_size: -
j_call: TRBJ2-7
d_call: -
v_call: TRBV7-9
cdr3_nt: TGTGCCAGCAGTTTGAACGTCTACGAGCAGTACTTC
cdr3_aa: CASSLNVYEQYF

clone_size: -
j_call: TRBJ1-2
d_call: TRBD1
v_call: TRBV6-1
cdr3_nt: TGTGCCAGCAGTGAGATTCTGGGGTGGACAGGAACTCACGACTATGGCTACACCTTC
cdr3_aa: CASSEILGWTGTHDYGYTF

clone_size: -
j_call: TRBJ2-3
d_call: TRBD2
v_call: TRBV7-3
cdr3_nt: TGTGCCAGCGGGACTAGCGGCACAGATACGCAGTATTTT
cdr3_aa: CASGTSGTDTQYF

clone_size: few
j_call: TRBJ1-3
d_call: -
v_call: TRBV9
cdr3_nt: TGTGCCAGCAGCGTAGACGGGGCCTCTGGAAACACCATATATTTT
cdr3_aa: CASSVDGASGNTIYF

clone_size: -
j_call: TRBJ1-1
d_call: -
v_call: TRBV7-3
cdr3_nt: TGTGCCAGCAGCTTAAGGAGCGCAGGGGCGAACACTGAAGCTTTCTTT
cdr3_aa: CASSLRSAGANTEAFF

clone_size: -
j_call: TRBJ2-2
d_call: TRBD2
v_call: TRBV13
cdr3_nt: TGTGCCAGCAGCGGGGGACTAGCGGGAGCAGGAACCGGGGAGCTGTTTTTT
cdr3_aa: CASSGGLAGAGTGELFF

clone_size: once
j_call: TRBJ2-1
d_call: TRBD2
v_call: TRBV7-9
cdr3_nt: TGTGCCAGCAGGGAGGGAGGGAACAATGAGCAGTTCTTC
cdr3_aa: CASREGGNNEQFF

clone_size: -
j_call: TRBJ1-3
d_call: -
v_call: TRBV28
cdr3_nt: TGTGCCAGCAGCCACACCGGAGAGGGAAATGGAAACACCATATATTTT
cdr3_aa: CASSHTGEGNGNTIYF

clone_size: -
j_call: TRBJ2-2
d_call: TRBD2
v_call: TRBV15
cdr3_nt: TGTGCCACCGCGGGAGGACGTAACACCGGGGAGCTGTTTTTT
cdr3_aa: CATAGGRNTGELFF

clone_size: -
j_call: TRBJ2-7
d_call: -
v_call: TRBV27
cdr3_nt: TGTGCCAGCAGTTTAAGTGCGGGCGACTTCATGTGGGAGCAGTACTTC
cdr3_aa: CASSLSAGDFMWEQYF

clone_size: -
j_call: TRBJ1-2
d_call: TRBD1
v_call: TRBV6-4
cdr3_nt: TGTGCCAGCAGTGAGATCCCGGGACAGAACTATGGCTACACCTTC
cdr3_aa: CASSEIPGQNYGYTF

clone_size: -
j_call: TRBJ2-1
d_call: -
v_call: TRBV6-6
cdr3_nt: TGTGCCAGCAGTTACTTGGCTGGCGGGGCCACGGGGCAGTTCTTC
cdr3_aa: CASSYLAGGATGQFF

clone_size: -
j_call: TRBJ1-5
d_call: TRBD1
v_call: TRBV15
cdr3_nt: TGTGCCACCAGCAGAGATGTAACAGGGGAAGGCAATCAGCCCCAGCATTTT
cdr3_aa: CATSRDVTGEGNQPQHF

clone_size: few
j_call: TRBJ1-1
d_call: -
v_call: TRBV29-1
cdr3_nt: TGCAGCGTTGAAGCCGCCGGGGAGAACACTGAAGCTTTCTTT
cdr3_aa: CSVEAAGENTEAFF

clone_size: -
j_call: TRBJ2-7
d_call: -
v_call: TRBV7-9
cdr3_nt: TGTGCCAGCAGCTTAGTGGACACCACATACGAGCAGTACTTC
cdr3_aa: CASSLVDTTYEQYF

clone_size: -
j_call: TRBJ1-1
d_call: TRBD1
v_call: TRBV7-3
cdr3_nt: TGTGCCAGCAGCCCATACAGGGGAAGCACTGAAGCTTTCTTT
cdr3_aa: CASSPYRGSTEAFF

clone_size: -
j_call: TRBJ1-1
d_call: -
v_call: TRBV4-1
cdr3_nt: TGCGCCAGCAGTCTCGCGACTGTCGCGAACACTGAAGCTTTCTTT
cdr3_aa: CASSLATVANTEAFF

clone_size: -
j_call: TRBJ1-4
d_call: -
v_call: TRBV9
cdr3_nt: TGTGCCAGCAGCGTATCTAAAGACAGTCGCGCAACTAATGAAAAACTGTTTTTT
cdr3_aa: CASSVSKDSRATNEKLFF

clone_size: -
j_call: TRBJ2-7
d_call: -
v_call: TRBV9
cdr3_nt: TGTGCCAGCAGCGTAGGGTTGGGCTACGAGCAGTACTTC
cdr3_aa: CASSVGLGYEQYF

clone_size: once
j_call: TRBJ2-7
d_call: -
v_call: TRBV18
cdr3_nt: TGTGCGGCGCAGGGATCGGTCCACGAGCAGTACTTC
cdr3_aa: CAAQGSVHEQYF

clone_size: -
j_call: TRBJ2-1
d_call: -
v_call: TRBV29-1
cdr3_nt: TGCAGCGTCCCGAATTTGCTTGAGCAGTTCTTC
cdr3_aa: CSVPNLLEQFF

clone_size: -
j_call: TRBJ2-7
d_call: TRBD1
v_call: TRBV6-1
cdr3_nt: TGTGCCAGCAGTGCGGACAGGGCCCCAGATGAGCAGTACTTC
cdr3_aa: CASSADRAPDEQYF

clone_size: -
j_call: TRBJ1-2
d_call: TRBD1
v_call: TRBV10-3
cdr3_nt: TGTGCCATCAGTGGCCAAACAGGGGGCCATGGCTACACCTTC
cdr3_aa: CAISGQTGGHGYTF

clone_size: -
j_call: TRBJ2-5
d_call: TRBD1
v_call: TRBV9
cdr3_nt: TGTGCCAGCAGCGTCCGACAGGGGGGAGAGACCCAGTACTTC
cdr3_aa: CASSVRQGGETQYF

clone_size: -
j_call: TRBJ1-5
d_call: -
v_call: TRBV28
cdr3_nt: TGTGCCAGCAGTTTATCCCCGGTGGTTTTGAGCAATCAGCCCCAGCATTTT
cdr3_aa: CASSLSPVVLSNQPQHF

clone_size: -
j_call: TRBJ2-1
d_call: -
v_call: TRBV11-2
cdr3_nt: TGTGCCGTCGCCCCGAGCGGGCTCTACAATGAGCAGTTCTTC
cdr3_aa: CAVAPSGLYNEQFF

clone_size: -
j_call: TRBJ2-7
d_call: -
v_call: TRBV28
cdr3_nt: TGTGCCAGCAGCACTCGTGGGGGTATCTCCTACGAGCAGTACTTC
cdr3_aa: CASSTRGGISYEQYF

clone_size: -
j_call: TRBJ2-1
d_call: -
v_call: TRBV7-9
cdr3_nt: TGTGCCAGCAGCTTCCTTTACAATGAGCAGTTCTTC
cdr3_aa: CASSFLYNEQFF

clone_size: -
j_call: TRBJ2-7
d_call: -
v_call: TRBV7-9
cdr3_nt: TGTGCCAGCAGCTTAACAAATTCCTACGAGCAGTACTTC
cdr3_aa: CASSLTNSYEQYF

clone_size: -
j_call: TRBJ2-5
d_call: TRBD1
v_call: TRBV27
cdr3_nt: TGTGCCAGCAGTTCCTGGGACAGGAAAGAGACCCAGTACTTC
cdr3_aa: CASSSWDRKETQYF

clone_size: -
j_call: TRBJ2-2
d_call: -
v_call: TRBV11-2
cdr3_nt: TGTGCCAGCAGCGGAGTCCGGGGCACGAACACCGGGGAGCTGTTTTTT
cdr3_aa: CASSGVRGTNTGELFF

clone_size: -
j_call: TRBJ2-2
d_call: -
v_call: TRBV2
cdr3_nt: TGTGCCAGCAGTTCACCAGCGAACACCGGGGAGCTGTTTTTT
cdr3_aa: CASSSPANTGELFF

clone_size: -
j_call: TRBJ1-3
d_call: -
v_call: TRBV9
cdr3_nt: TGTGCCAGCAGCGTAGATTCGGTGTCTGGAAACACCATATATTTT
cdr3_aa: CASSVDSVSGNTIYF

clone_size: -
j_call: TRBJ1-3
d_call: -
v_call: TRBV12-5
cdr3_nt: TGTGCTAGTCGCGCGGGGGGACCTGGAAACACCATATATTTT
cdr3_aa: CASRAGGPGNTIYF

clone_size: -
j_call: TRBJ2-1
d_call: -
v_call: TRBV28
cdr3_nt: TGTGCCAGTATCGGAGACACCTCTTACAATGAGCAGTTCTTC
cdr3_aa: CASIGDTSYNEQFF

clone_size: -
j_call: TRBJ1-5
d_call: -
v_call: TRBV19
cdr3_nt: TGTGCCAGTAGTATACGGGGGGGGCAGCTCAATCAGCCCCAGCATTTT
cdr3_aa: CASSIRGGQLNQPQHF

clone_size: -
j_call: TRBJ1-1
d_call: -
v_call: TRBV27
cdr3_nt: TGTGCCAGCAGTCTAGGGTGGGGGCTACAAGCTTTCTTT
cdr3_aa: CASSLGWGLQAFF